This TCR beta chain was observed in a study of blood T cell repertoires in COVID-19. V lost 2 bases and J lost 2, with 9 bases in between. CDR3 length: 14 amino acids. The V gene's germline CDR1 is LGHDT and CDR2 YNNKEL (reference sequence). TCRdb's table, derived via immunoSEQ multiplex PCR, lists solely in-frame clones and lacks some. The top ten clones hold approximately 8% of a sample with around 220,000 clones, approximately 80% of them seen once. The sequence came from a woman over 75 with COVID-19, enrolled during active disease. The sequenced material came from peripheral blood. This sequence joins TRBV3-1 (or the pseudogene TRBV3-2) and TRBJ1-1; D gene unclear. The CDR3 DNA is TGTGCCAGCAGCCAACTATTGGGCAACACTGAAGCTTTCTTT. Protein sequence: CASSQLLGNTEAFF.